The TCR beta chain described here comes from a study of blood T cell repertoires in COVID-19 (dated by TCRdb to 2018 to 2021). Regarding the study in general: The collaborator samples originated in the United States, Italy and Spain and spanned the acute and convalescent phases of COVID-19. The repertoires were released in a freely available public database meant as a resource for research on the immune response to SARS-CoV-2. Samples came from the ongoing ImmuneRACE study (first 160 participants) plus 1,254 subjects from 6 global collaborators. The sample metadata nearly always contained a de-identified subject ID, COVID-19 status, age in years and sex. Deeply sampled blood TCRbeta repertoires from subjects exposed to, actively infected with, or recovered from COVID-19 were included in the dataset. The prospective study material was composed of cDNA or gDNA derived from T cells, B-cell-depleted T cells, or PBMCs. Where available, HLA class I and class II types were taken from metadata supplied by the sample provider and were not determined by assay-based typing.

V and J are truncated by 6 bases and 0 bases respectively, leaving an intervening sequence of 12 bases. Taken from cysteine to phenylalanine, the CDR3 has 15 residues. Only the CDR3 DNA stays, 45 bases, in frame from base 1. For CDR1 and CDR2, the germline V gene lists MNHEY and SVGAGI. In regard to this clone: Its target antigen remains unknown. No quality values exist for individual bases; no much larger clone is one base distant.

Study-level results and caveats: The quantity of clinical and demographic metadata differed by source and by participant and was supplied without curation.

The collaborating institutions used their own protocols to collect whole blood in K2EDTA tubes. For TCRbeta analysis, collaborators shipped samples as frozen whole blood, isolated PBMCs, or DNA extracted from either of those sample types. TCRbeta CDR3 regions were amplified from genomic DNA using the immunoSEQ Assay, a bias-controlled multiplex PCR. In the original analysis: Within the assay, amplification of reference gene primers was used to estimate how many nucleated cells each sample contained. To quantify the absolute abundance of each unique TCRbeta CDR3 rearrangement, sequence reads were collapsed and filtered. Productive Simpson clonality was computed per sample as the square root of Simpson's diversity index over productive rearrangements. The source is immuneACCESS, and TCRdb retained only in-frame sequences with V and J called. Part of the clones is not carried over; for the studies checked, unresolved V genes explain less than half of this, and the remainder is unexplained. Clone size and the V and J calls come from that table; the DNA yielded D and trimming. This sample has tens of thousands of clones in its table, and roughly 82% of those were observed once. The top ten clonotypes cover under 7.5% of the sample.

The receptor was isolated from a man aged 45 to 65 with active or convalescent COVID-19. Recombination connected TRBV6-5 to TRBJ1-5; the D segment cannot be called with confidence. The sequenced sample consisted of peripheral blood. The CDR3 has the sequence CASRMTFYSNQPQHF. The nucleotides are TGTGCCAGCAGGATGACATTCTATAGCAATCAGCCCCAGCATTTT.